What follows describes a single TCR beta chain. Antigen unknown. Isolated RNA was reverse transcribed in full, so expressed TCRB transcripts were sequenced. Clones were read by immunoSEQ multiplex PCR, and TCRdb kept only the in-frame ones, dropping some. The repertoire holds hundreds of thousands of clones, with 25% to 35% as singletons. These data belong to a study of beta chain features in type 1 diabetes. The study's findings and limits: More deletions and fewer insertions at VDJ junctions were seen in type 1 diabetes patients.

V was cut by 6 bases and J by 4 bases, with 4 bases left in between. The CDR3 length is 10 residues. The germline V gene encodes CDR1 MNHNS and CDR2 SASEGT. The chain links TRBV6-1 to TRBJ2-7, with no clear D. The TCR originated in a man younger than 35 in good health. The material sequenced was naive CD4+ T cells from blood. Here the CDR3 reads CASSVYEQYF. The DNA for the CDR3 is TGTGCCAGCAGCGTGTACGAGCAGTACTTC.